This entry features one T cell receptor beta chain sequence. Its antigen remains unknown. One base away lies a much larger clone, so this may be a sequencing read error. This specimen comes from a study of T cell repertoires in aging, cancer and after chemotherapy. Findings and caveats of the study: Untreated cancer patients had significantly lower blood TCR diversity than age-matched healthy donors. Across the chemotherapy interval, each cancer cohort showed higher median generation probability, suggesting thymic rebound. Healthy donors lost TCR diversity with age mainly through richness, cancer patients through richness and evenness.

A mixed TRB-A/B primer pool amplified rearranged TRB by multiplex touch-down PCR. TCRdb re-called the multiplex PCR reads with MiXCR, one entry per CDR3 protein. This repertoire shows 8,500 to 13,000 distinct CDR3 sequences, over 30% found once; its top ten account for 3.2%. The CDR3 contains 16 residues. Per the germline V gene, CDR1 is LNHNV and CDR2 is YYDKDF (reference sequence). TCR beta rearrangements were amplified from peripheral blood genomic DNA. This chain connects TRBV15 to TRBJ2-3; possibly TRBD1 or TRBD2 for D (6 bases each). The TCR sequence derives from a human donor in good health. What was sequenced was blood. DNA of the CDR3: TGTGACACCAGCAGCCCCCTAGGGGGGACCACAGATACGCAGTATTTT. Translating it yields CDTSSPLGGTTDTQYF.